The 12 T cell receptor beta chains presented below share a single source sample, sequenced in a study of OX40 agonist ivuxolimab in advanced cancers. The method was immunoSEQ multiplex PCR; TCRdb's version includes in-frame clones alone and lacks a portion of them. The sample holds about 90,000 clones, approximately 85% seen once. Material: CD4+ or CD8+ T cells sorted from blood, obtained in a trial of the OX40 agonist ivuxolimab. The receptors originated from an adult with an advanced solid tumor such as melanoma, head and neck, liver or kidney cancer.

V gene TRBV11-3 combines with J gene TRBJ2-1; a possible D gene is TRBD2 (7 bases). Germline CDR1 reads SGHNT; CDR2 reads YENEEA. Deletions cut 5 bases from V and 4 bases from J, with 15 bases between. The CDR3 runs to 15 residues. The CDR3 reads CASSPRGGRYNEQFF. Here the CDR3 DNA reads TGTGCCAGCAGCCCTAGGGGGGGACGGTACAATGAGCAGTTCTTC. Filled out from reference TRBV11-3 and TRBJ2-1, the complete variable domain reads EAGVVQSPRYKIIEKKQPVAFWCNPISGHNTLYWYLQNLGQGPELLIRYENEEAVDDSQLPKDRFSAERLKGVDSTLKIQPAELGDSAVYLCASSPRGGRYNEQFFGPGTRLTVL.

This clone has more than one count but fewer than ten. The chain couples TRBV19 to TRBJ1-3; 8 bases fit TRBD1. The CDR3 runs to 13 residues. Germline V gene data show CDR1 as LNHDA and CDR2 as SQIVND (reference sequence). The J segment lost 2 bases and the V segment lost 8 bases, leaving 2 bases of the junction unmatched. CDR3 residues: CASQTGAGNTIYF. The DNA for the CDR3 is TGTGCCAGTCAGACAGGGGCTGGAAACACCATATATTTT. Based on the CDR3 plus reference TRBV19 and TRBJ1-3, the full variable domain is DGGITQSPKYLFRKEGQNVTLSCEQNLNHDAMYWYRQDPGQGLRLIYYSQIVNDFQKGDIAEGYSVSREKKESFPLTVTSAQKNPTAFYLCASQTGAGNTIYFGEGSWLTVV.

The V gene is TRBV30, the J gene TRBJ1-5, with 7 bases fitting TRBD1. The germline CDR1 and CDR2 sequences are GTSNPN and SVGIG (reference sequence). The CDR3 has 12 residues. V was pared by 2 bases and J by 11 bases, with 6 bases of the junction left unmatched. CDR3 amino acids: CAWSPTQGTQHF. Written as DNA, the CDR3 is TGTGCCTGGAGTCCTACACAGGGGACCCAGCATTTT.

The rearrangement uses TRBV30 and TRBJ2-5; 14 nucleotides agree with TRBD2. The CDR3 contains 14 residues. Germline V gene lookup returns CDR1 GTSNPN and CDR2 SVGIG (reference sequence). After removal of 8 bases from V and 4 bases from J, the junction contained 6 bases not matched to a gene. The CDR3 sequence: CARKGLAGAETQYF. The CDR3 nucleotides read TGTGCCCGAAAGGGACTAGCGGGAGCAGAGACCCAGTACTTC.

The J gene is TRBJ2-2, the V gene TRBV10-3; 8 bases are shared with TRBD1. The CDR3 runs to 15 residues. Germline V gene lookup returns CDR1 ENHRY and CDR2 SYGVKD. V was pared by 5 bases and J by 3 bases, with 5 bases of the junction left unmatched. The CDR3 DNA follows: TGTGCCATCAGTCGGGGGACAGGATACACCGGGGAGCTGTTTTTT. It is translated as CAISRGTGYTGELFF.

This clone appeared once. The CDR3 loop is CASSLNQNTEAFF. In DNA form, the CDR3 reads TGTGCCAGCAGCTTAAACCAGAACACTGAAGCTTTCTTT. This rearrangement joins TRBV7-2 to TRBJ1-1; no firm D call. The CDR3 totals 13 residues. With 2 bases removed from V and 1 base from J, the gap between germline ends came to 5 bases. Germline-derived CDR1 and CDR2 are SGHTA and FQGNSA.

The CDR3 nucleotides read TGCAGCGTTGGACAGGGGGTGACAGATACGCAGTATTTT. Protein: CSVGQGVTDTQYF. V is TRBV29-1 and J is TRBJ2-3, with 9 nucleotides matching TRBD1. The CDR3 is 13 amino acids. The ends lost 4 bases at V and 3 bases at J; junction bases unmatched: 2. Germline lookup yields CDR1 SQVTM and CDR2 ANQGSEA.

V and J are TRBV19 and TRBJ1-1; no definite D call. CDR3 length equals 14 residues. Trimming left V 5 bases short and J 4 bases short, with 14 bases between. Germline V gene data show CDR1 as LNHDA and CDR2 as SQIVND (reference sequence). This chain's CDR3 is CASSSLPLGTEAFF. The CDR3 bases are TGTGCCAGTAGTTCCCTCCCACTCGGCACTGAAGCTTTCTTT. The full variable domain, with the rest looked up from reference TRBV19 and TRBJ1-1, is DGGITQSPKYLFRKEGQNVTLSCEQNLNHDAMYWYRQDPGQGLRLIYYSQIVNDFQKGDIAEGYSVSREKKESFPLTVTSAQKNPTAFYLCASSSLPLGTEAFFGQGTRLTVV.

This clone came up once. The genes are TRBV6-5 and TRBJ2-7; no definite D call. The CDR3 contains 13 residues. With 0 bases removed from V and 3 bases from J, the gap between germline ends came to 6 bases. CDR1 is MNHEY and CDR2 is SVGAGI in the germline V gene. CDR3: CASSYSGVYEQYF. CDR3 DNA sequence: TGTGCCAGCAGTTACTCTGGGGTCTACGAGCAGTACTTC.

The V gene is TRBV25-1, the J gene TRBJ2-1; 7 bases fit TRBD2. The V gene end was trimmed by 5 bases and the J gene end by 0 bases; junction bases not matched to a gene: 4. Germline V lookup: CDR1 MGHDK, CDR2 SYGVNS. The CDR3 covers 15 residues. The CDR3 bases are TGTGCCAGCAGTTCGAGCGGGGTCTCCTACAATGAGCAGTTCTTC. Translated, it gives CASSSSGVSYNEQFF. Full variable domain (outside the CDR3, taken from reference TRBV25-1 and TRBJ2-1): EADIYQTPRYLVIGTGKKITLECSQTMGHDKMYWYQQDPGMELHLIHYSYGVNSTEKGDLSSESTVSRIRTEHFPLTLESARPSHTSQYLCASSSSGVSYNEQFFGPGTRLTVL.

The V and J genes are TRBV5-5 and TRBJ1-2; the D is unclear. CDR1 and CDR2 from the germline V gene are SGHKS and YYEKEE (reference sequence). Trimming removed 0 bases at V and 0 bases at J, with 9 bases between. This CDR3 contains 15 residues. The CDR3 DNA sequence: TGTGCCAGCAGCTTGGGACCGCTGGCTAACTATGGCTACACCTTC. Translated, it gives CASSLGPLANYGYTF.

The chain joins TRBV9 to TRBJ2-7; D may be TRBD2 (6 bases). This CDR3 contains 14 residues. V lost 3 bases, J lost 6 bases, and 16 bases lay in between. Germline CDR1 reads SGDLS; CDR2 reads YYNGEE. CDR3 residues: CASSDLASLGEQYF. As DNA, the CDR3 is TGTGCCAGCAGCGATCTAGCGAGCTTAGGCGAGCAGTACTTC.